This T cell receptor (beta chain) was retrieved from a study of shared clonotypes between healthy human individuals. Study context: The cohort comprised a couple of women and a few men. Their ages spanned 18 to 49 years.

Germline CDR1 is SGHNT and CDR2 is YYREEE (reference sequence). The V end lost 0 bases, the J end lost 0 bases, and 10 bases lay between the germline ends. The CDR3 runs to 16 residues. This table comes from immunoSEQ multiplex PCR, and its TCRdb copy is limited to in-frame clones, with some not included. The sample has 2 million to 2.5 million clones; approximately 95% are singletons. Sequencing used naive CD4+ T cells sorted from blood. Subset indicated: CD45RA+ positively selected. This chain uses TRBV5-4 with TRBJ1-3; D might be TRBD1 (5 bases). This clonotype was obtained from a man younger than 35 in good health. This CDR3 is CASSLVGPSSGNTIYF. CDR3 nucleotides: TGTGCCAGCAGCTTGGTGGGACCGAGCTCTGGAAACACCATATATTTT.